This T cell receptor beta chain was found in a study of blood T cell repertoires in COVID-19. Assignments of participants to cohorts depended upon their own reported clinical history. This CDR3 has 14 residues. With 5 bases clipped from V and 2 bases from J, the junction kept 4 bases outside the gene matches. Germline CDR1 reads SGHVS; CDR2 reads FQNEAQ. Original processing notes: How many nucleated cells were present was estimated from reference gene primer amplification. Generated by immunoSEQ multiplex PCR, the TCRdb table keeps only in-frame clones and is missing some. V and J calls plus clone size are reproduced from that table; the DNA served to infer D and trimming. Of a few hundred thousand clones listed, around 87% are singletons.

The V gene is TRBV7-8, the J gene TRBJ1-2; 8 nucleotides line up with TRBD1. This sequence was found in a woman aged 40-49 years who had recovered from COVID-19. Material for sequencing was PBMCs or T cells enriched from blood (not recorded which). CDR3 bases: TGTGCCAGCAGCCCGGACAGGGTCAACTATGGCTACACCTTC. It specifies CASSPDRVNYGYTF. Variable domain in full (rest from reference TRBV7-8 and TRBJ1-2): GAGVSQSPRYKVAKRGQDVALRCDPISGHVSLFWYQQALGQGPEFLTYFQNEAQLDKSGLPSDRFFAERPEGSVSTLKIQRTQQEDSAVYLCASSPDRVNYGYTFGSGTRLTVV.